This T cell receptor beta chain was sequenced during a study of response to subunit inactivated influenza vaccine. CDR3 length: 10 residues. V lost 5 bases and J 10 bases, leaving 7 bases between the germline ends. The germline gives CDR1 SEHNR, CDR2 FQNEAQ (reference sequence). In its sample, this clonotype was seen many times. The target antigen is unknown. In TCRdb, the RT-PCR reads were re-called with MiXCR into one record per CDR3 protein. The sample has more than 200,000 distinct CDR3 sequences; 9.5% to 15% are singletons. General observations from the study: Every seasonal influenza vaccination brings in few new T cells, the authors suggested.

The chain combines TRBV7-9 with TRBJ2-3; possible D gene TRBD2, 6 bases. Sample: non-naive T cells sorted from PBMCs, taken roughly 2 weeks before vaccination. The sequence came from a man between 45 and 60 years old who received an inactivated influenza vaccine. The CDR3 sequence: CASSGEAQYF. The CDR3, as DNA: TGTGCCAGCAGCGGGGAGGCGCAGTATTTT.